This T cell receptor (beta chain) was documented in a study of T-cell reconstitution after alpha-beta-depleted transplantation in children (dated by TCRdb to 2016 to 2017). Regarding the complete study: The study quantitatively tracked T-cell immune reconstitution after TCRalphabeta/CD19-depleted allogeneic hematopoietic cell transplantation in children using TCR repertoire profiling. The paper's findings and limits, for the study overall: Over the following months the frequencies of hyperexpanded clones went down, and after one year T-cell counts and TCRbeta diversity were mostly credited to newly produced T cells. The apparently early recovery of alphabetaT-cell counts about two months after transplant reportedly depended on only several hundred rapidly expanded clones that came from non-depleted graft cells. In some patients, the high TCRbeta diversity seen at day 60 was put down to recipient T cells and intrathymic progenitors that had survived conditioning.

Worth noting for this clonotype: Its antigen is unknown. The sample holds no much larger clone one base away, and base qualities are not on file.

The treatment or condition label for this specimen denotes: allogeneic hematopoietic cell transplantation with graft depleted of TCRalphabeta T cells and CD19 B cells. Transplant recipients were children who received TCRalphabeta/CD19-depleted allogeneic hematopoietic cell grafts. CDR1 DFQATT and CDR2 SNEGSKA are derived from the germline V gene (reference sequence). The trim is 3 bases for V and 7 bases for J, with a gap of 10 bases between the germline ends. The CDR3 spans 11 residues, from the cysteine through the phenylalanine. Left in the record is the CDR3 DNA by itself, 33 bases read in frame from the first base. Library construction relied on PCR. The sample was run on an Illumina HiSeq 2500. To normalize quantification of the TCRbeta repertoire, the TCR libraries were built with molecular barcoding that relied on unique molecular identifiers. TCRdb reworked the public reads: Q25 trimming with fastp, MiXCR clone assembly, productive beta chains retained. Records with the same CDR3 protein are collapsed into one entry carrying the most frequent genes and DNA. In this sample the table shows approximately 82,000 distinct CDR3 sequences, 15% to 20% of which occur a single time. The top ten constitute approximately 55% of the sample.

Recombination joined TRBV20-1 with TRBJ2-7, with the D gene uncertain. The clonotype comes from a male patient aged 2 to 9 who had a stem cell transplant for acute lymphoblastic leukemia, so the T cells may come from the graft donor. The material sequenced was PBMCs, mostly from graft donor cells, taken 360 days after TCRalphabeta/CD19-depleted stem cell transplant. CDR3 reads: CSARIVGEQYF. The DNA reads as follows: TGCAGTGCTAGGATAGTTGGAGAGCAGTACTTC.